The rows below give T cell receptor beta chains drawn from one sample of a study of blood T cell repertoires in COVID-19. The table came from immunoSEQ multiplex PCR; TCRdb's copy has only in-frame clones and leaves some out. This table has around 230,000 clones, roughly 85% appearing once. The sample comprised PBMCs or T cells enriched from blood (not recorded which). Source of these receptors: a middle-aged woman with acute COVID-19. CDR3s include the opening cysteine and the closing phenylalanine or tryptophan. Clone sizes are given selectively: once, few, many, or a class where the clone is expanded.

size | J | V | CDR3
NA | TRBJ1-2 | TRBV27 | CASSFRPGTGAGYTF
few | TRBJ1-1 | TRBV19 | CASSPNSVFTEAFF
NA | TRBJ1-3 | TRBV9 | CASSSRGLGGNTIYF
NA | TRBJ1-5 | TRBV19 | CASSGDTNQPQHF
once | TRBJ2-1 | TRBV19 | CASSPGGSYYNEQFF
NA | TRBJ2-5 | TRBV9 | CASSVAGQETQYF
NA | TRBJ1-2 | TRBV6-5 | CASSTRTGLDGYTF
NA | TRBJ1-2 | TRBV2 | CASKGGGYTF
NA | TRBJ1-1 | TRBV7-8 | CASRSGQGSTEAFF
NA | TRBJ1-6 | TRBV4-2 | CASSQDKGLGNSPLHF
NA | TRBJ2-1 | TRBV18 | CASSLKGQGRYNEQFF
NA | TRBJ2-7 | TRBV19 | CASSPGQGFGFGEQYF
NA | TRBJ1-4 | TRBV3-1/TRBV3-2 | CASSQAGINEKLFF
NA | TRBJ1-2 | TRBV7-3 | CASSRTREAYGYTF
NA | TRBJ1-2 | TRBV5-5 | CASSLVLDGYTF
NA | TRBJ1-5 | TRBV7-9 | CASSDRVLNQPQHF
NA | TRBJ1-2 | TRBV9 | CASSVEIGGYRGYTF
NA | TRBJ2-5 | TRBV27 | CASSLSSTPEAQYF
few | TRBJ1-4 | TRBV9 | CASSAEGQGTEKLFF
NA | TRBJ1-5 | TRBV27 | CASSLFQGRDQPQHF
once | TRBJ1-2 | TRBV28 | CASSNRQLRDRDYGYTF
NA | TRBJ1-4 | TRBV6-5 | CASSPRTGGWEKLFF
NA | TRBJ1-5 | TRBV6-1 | CASSEYAQQGVGNQPQHF
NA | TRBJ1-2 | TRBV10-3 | CAISEIWGRGGYTF
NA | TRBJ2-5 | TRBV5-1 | CASSLRRPERETQYF
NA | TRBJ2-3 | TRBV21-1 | CASRGTGEPDTQYF
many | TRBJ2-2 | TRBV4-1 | CASSPSTGLLGAGELFF
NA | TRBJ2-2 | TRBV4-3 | CASSQEARARTGELFF
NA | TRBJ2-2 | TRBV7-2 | CASSPNALAGGNTGELFF
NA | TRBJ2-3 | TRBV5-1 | CASSFGSGGADTQYF
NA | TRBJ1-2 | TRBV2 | CASSTLQGYYGYTF
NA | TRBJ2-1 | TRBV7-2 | CASTRVAGSNEQFF
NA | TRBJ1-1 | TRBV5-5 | CASTRDLGLNTEAFF
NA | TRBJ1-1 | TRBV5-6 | CASSPIGGGSAEAFF
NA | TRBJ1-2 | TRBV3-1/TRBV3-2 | CASSQLSRGYTF
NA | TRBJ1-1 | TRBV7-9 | CASSLAGGGWTEAFF
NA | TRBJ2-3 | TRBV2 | CASSETGYTQYF
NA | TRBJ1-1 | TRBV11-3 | CASSGQGVAFF
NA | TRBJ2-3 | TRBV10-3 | CAIRELDSTSTDTQYF
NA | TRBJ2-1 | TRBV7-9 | CASSSEGNEQFF
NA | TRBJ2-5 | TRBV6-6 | CASSYSQRGGQETQYF
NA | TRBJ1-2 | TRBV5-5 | CASSWGQGRADGYTF
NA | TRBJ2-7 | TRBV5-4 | CASSLGQGVVF
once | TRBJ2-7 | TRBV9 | CASSKRTGTRSHEQYF
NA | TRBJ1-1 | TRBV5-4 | CASNSGGLESTEAFF
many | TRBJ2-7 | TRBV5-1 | CASSLGHRIGGYEQYF
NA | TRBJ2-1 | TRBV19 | CASRLPTSGGQSNEQFF
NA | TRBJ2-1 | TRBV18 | CASSPRTSGDAEQFF
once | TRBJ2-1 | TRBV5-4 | CASRTLAGGYNEQFF
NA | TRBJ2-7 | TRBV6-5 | CASSPSGVSYEQYF
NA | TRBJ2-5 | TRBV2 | CAIPHSGGIQETQYF
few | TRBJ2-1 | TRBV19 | CASRQRHYNEQFF
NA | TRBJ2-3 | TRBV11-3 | CASSSTRQRGGQYF
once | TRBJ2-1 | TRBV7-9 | CASSFFGASGGLHNEQFF
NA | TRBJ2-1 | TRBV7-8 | CASSFATGRHEQFF
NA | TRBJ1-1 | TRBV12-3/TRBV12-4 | CASSLAKNTEAFF
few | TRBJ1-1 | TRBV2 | CASHGEVSTTLVYTEAFF
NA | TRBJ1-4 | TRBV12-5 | CASGLGPGQGPEKLFF
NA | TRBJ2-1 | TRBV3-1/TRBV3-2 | CASSQHALAGALEQFF
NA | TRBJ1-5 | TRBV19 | CASSIATGYNQPQHF